The clone carrying this T cell receptor beta chain has more than one count but fewer than ten. Antigen unknown. TCRdb re-derived calls from the reads in MiXCR, one entry per CDR3 protein. This sample has 600,000 to 700,000 distinct CDR3 sequences, with around a third found just once. CDR1 is SGHVS, CDR2 FNYEAQ, per germline. V trimming: 3 bases; J trimming: 3 bases; junction bases outside the gene matches: 5. The CDR3 loop spans 14 amino acids. The data stem from a study of T cell repertoires in cytomegalovirus infection. Study background: HLA-B-restricted CMV epitopes that are well studied, plus recently identified HLA-C-restricted ones, were used by the study. Overall study results and limits: Adding up the frequency of public TCR beta families identified people who carried CMV plus the relevant HLA.

Sequenced material: cultured PBMCs, taken from culture after CMV antigen stimulation. The chain is built from TRBV7-6 and TRBJ2-7, with 7 bases identical to TRBD1. The receptor comes from a human donor in good health (CMV status not recorded). Some clones in this sample may be carry-over from other donors' samples. The CDR3 protein is CASSFGTEDYEQYF. For the CDR3, the DNA is TGTGCCAGCAGCTTCGGGACAGAAGACTACGAGCAGTACTTC.